This passage covers 31 T cell receptor beta chains from one sample sequenced in a study of blood T cell repertoires in COVID-19. This table comes from immunoSEQ multiplex PCR, and its TCRdb copy is limited to in-frame clones, with some not included. This table holds a few hundred thousand clones, around nine tenths found once. Material for sequencing was peripheral blood. The receptors come from an older woman with active or convalescent COVID-19.

The chain couples TRBV7-7 to TRBJ1-1, with D hard to call. The V end lost 1 base, the J end lost 0 bases, and 3 bases lay between the germline ends. The CDR3 is 13 amino acids. Germline CDR1 SSHAT, CDR2 FNYEAQ (reference sequence). CDR3: CASSLVMNTEAFF. The CDR3 coding sequence is TGTGCCAGCAGCTTAGTTATGAACACTGAAGCTTTCTTT.

This chain links TRBV18 with TRBJ2-7; weak D call: TRBD2 (5 bases). The germline gives CDR1 KGHSH, CDR2 LQKENI. Trimming stripped 6 bases from V and 1 base from J, with 13 bases between. This CDR3 contains 14 residues. The CDR3 loop reads CASSPSRGSYEQYF. The CDR3 coding sequence is TGTGCCAGCTCGCCCTCCCGCGGGTCCTACGAGCAGTACTTC.

About this clone itself: This specimen includes other DNA sequences encoding the same CDR3. The chain couples TRBV6-5 to TRBJ1-5; D unclear. The CDR3 spans 14 residues. Germline V lookup: CDR1 MNHEY, CDR2 SVGAGI. The ends were cut back, 0 bases at V and 2 bases at J, with 5 bases in the middle. The CDR3: CASSYSAGNQPQHF. The CDR3 DNA reads TGTGCCAGCAGTTACTCTGCAGGCAATCAGCCCCAGCATTTT.

This chain joins TRBV2 and TRBJ1-1, with 8 bases aligning to TRBD1. Trimming cost V 6 bases and J 4 bases; bases outside gene matches: 4. Germline assignment: CDR1 SNHLY and CDR2 FYNNEI. The CDR3 extends over 13 amino acids. The CDR3 DNA sequence: TGTGCCAGCAGATACGACAGGGGCACTGAAGCTTTCTTT. It specifies CASRYDRGTEAFF.

The chain links TRBV11-3 to TRBJ2-2; D is possibly TRBD1 (5 bases). The V end lost 0 bases, the J end lost 4 bases, and 18 bases lay between the germline ends. Germline V lookup: CDR1 SGHNT, CDR2 YENEEA. The CDR3 has 18 amino acids. The CDR3 reads CASSLDGRVESSTGELFF. The CDR3 DNA reads TGTGCCAGCAGCTTAGATGGCAGGGTCGAAAGCTCCACCGGGGAGCTGTTTTTT.

The chain combines TRBV5-1 with TRBJ1-5, with 9 bases aligning to TRBD1. CDR3 size: 16 residues. Per the germline V gene, CDR1 is SGHRS and CDR2 is YFSETQ. The J segment lost 0 bases and the V segment lost 0 bases, leaving 1 base of the junction unmatched. The CDR3 sequence: CASSLGQGDSNQPQHF. CDR3 DNA: TGCGCCAGCAGCTTGGGACAGGGGGATAGCAATCAGCCCCAGCATTTT.

The V gene is TRBV12-3 or TRBV12-4, the J gene TRBJ2-5; TRBD2 might be the D (6 bases). The CDR3 consists of 12 residues. The V end lost 7 bases, the J end lost 5 bases, and 11 bases lay between the germline ends. The CDR3 DNA reads as TGTGCCAGCACGGTGGGGGGTGAGACCCAGTACTTC. Its protein is CASTVGGETQYF.

This chain links TRBV6-5 with TRBJ1-2; D perhaps matches TRBD1 (6 bases). The germline V gene has CDR1 MNHEY and CDR2 SVGAGI. V dropped 6 bases and J dropped 3 bases, with 11 bases sitting between them. The length of the CDR3 is 13 residues. CDR3 DNA sequence: TGTGCCAGCAGGAACTCAGGGGACTATGGCTACACCTTC. Amino acid sequence: CASRNSGDYGYTF.

The chain links TRBV4-2 to TRBJ1-5, with D unclear. The CDR3 runs 14 residues. The V end was cut by 0 bases, the J end by 6 bases, with 9 bases between. Per germline, CDR1 LGHNA and CDR2 YNFKEQ. CDR3 nucleotide sequence: TGTGCCAGCAGCCAAGATGAAGGGAGTCAGCCCCAGCATTTT. Translated: CASSQDEGSQPQHF.

This chain uses TRBV9 with TRBJ1-2, with TRBD1 matching over 7 bases. V lost 4 bases and J lost 2; bases outside the gene matches: 5. Germline V gene sequence: CDR1 SGDLS, CDR2 YYNGEE. The CDR3 has 14 amino acids. DNA for the CDR3: TGTGCCAGCAGCTCAGAGGGACAGAACTATGGCTACACCTTC. Its translation is CASSSEGQNYGYTF.

This clone was detected once. V gene TRBV6-2 or TRBV6-3 combines with J gene TRBJ2-7; TRBD2 aligns across 11 bases. The V segment lost 5 bases and the J segment 3 bases; nucleotides outside the gene matches: 6. Germline assignment: CDR1 MNHEY and CDR2 SVGEGT. There are 15 residues in the CDR3. The CDR3 loop is CASSPRGTSGYEQYF. The CDR3 DNA reads TGTGCCAGCAGTCCCCGGGGGACTAGCGGCTACGAGCAGTACTTC.

The chain is built from TRBV6-5 and TRBJ2-7, with 7 bases identical to TRBD1. This CDR3 has 13 residues. V was pared by 6 bases and J by 4 bases, with 6 bases of the junction left unmatched. Germline values: CDR1 MNHEY, CDR2 SVGAGI. CDR3 in DNA: TGTGCCAGCAGAGGGACAGTGGAGTACGAGCAGTACTTC. This codes for CASRGTVEYEQYF.

This sequence joins TRBV12-3 or TRBV12-4 and TRBJ2-7; 9 nucleotides align to TRBD1. The CDR3 loop spans 13 amino acids. Trimming at V came to 8 bases and at J to 5 bases, leaving 7 bases not matched to a gene. Here the CDR3 DNA reads TGTGCCAGCTCCCGGGACAGGGTGGACGAGCAGTACTTC. Residues: CASSRDRVDEQYF.

This clone has a single count. The chain recombines TRBV7-2 with TRBJ2-3; possibly TRBD2 for D (6 bases). Trimming shortened V by 0 bases and J by 6 bases, and 13 bases separated the two germline ends. Germline V gene sequence: CDR1 SGHTA, CDR2 FQGNSA. The CDR3 has 15 amino acids. The CDR3 DNA reads TGTGCCAGCAGCTTAGCCGGGAGCGTCTCGGATACGCAGTATTTT. The encoded protein is CASSLAGSVSDTQYF. Full variable domain (remainder filled in from reference TRBV7-2 and TRBJ2-3): GAGVSQSPSNKVTEKGKDVELRCDPISGHTALYWYRQSLGQGLEFLIYFQGNSAPDKSGLPSDRFSAERTGGSVSTLTIQRTQQEDSAVYLCASSLAGSVSDTQYFGPGTRLTVL.

This clone was observed a handful of times. The V and J genes are TRBV11-3 and TRBJ1-1; TRBD1 might be the D (6 bases). CDR3 length: 14 amino acids. V lost 4 bases, J lost 9 bases, and 18 bases lay in between. The germline V gene encodes CDR1 SGHNT and CDR2 YENEEA. CDR3 nucleotide sequence: TGTGCCAGCAGCTCGGGGGGCGCTATTACTCAAGCTTTCTTT. Its translation is CASSSGGAITQAFF.

The rearrangement joins TRBV5-1 to TRBJ1-1; maybe TRBD1 (5 bases). Germline V gene sequence: CDR1 SGHRS, CDR2 YFSETQ. Trimming removed 3 bases from V and 5 bases from J, with 17 bases in between. The CDR3 is 15 residues long. CDR3: CASSSDTGGATEAFF. The CDR3, as DNA: TGCGCCAGCAGCTCGGACACGGGGGGTGCGACTGAAGCTTTCTTT.

In this sample, this clone turned up once. The V call is TRBV14, the J call TRBJ2-7; D perhaps matches TRBD1 (5 bases). The CDR3 length is 13 residues. V was trimmed by 8 bases and J by 2 bases, leaving 13 bases between them. CDR1 and CDR2 from the germline V gene are SGHDN and FVKESK. The CDR3, as DNA: TGTGCCAGCTCGCAGGCAGGGCCCTACGAGCAGTACTTC. This codes for CASSQAGPYEQYF.

This chain links TRBV4-1 with TRBJ2-3, with 11 bases lining up with TRBD2. With 3 bases clipped from V and 1 base from J, the junction kept 3 bases outside the gene matches. Germline lookup yields CDR1 MGHRA and CDR2 YSYEKL. CDR3 length: 16 residues. In DNA, the CDR3 is TGCGCCAGCAGCCAGGTAGCGGGGGGGCGCACAGATACGCAGTATTTT. Protein: CASSQVAGGRTDTQYF.

This sequence joins TRBV27 and TRBJ1-2, with no clear D. The CDR3 runs to 15 residues. Per germline, CDR1 MNHEY and CDR2 SMNVEV (reference sequence). With 4 bases removed from V and 1 base from J, the gap between germline ends came to 13 bases. The CDR3 bases are TGTGCCAGCAGTTACGACCCACAGTATAACTATGGCTACACCTTC. It encodes CASSYDPQYNYGYTF.

The chain recombines TRBV24-1 with TRBJ1-4, with D unresolved. Germline CDR1 reads KGHDR; CDR2 reads SFDVKD. The CDR3 length is 14 residues. V was pared by 3 bases and J by 5 bases, with 9 bases between. CDR3 sequence (DNA): TGTGCCACCAGTGATGGCAGAATAAATGAAAAACTGTTTTTT. Protein: CATSDGRINEKLFF.

The chain carries TRBV3-1 (or the pseudogene TRBV3-2) and TRBJ2-4; 9 nucleotides line up with TRBD2. Germline CDR1 and CDR2: LGHDT and YNNKEL (reference sequence). This CDR3 is built from 15 residues. The trim removed 2 bases at V and 11 bases at J, leaving 10 bases unmatched. The CDR3 DNA reads TGTGCCAGCAGCCAATTGGGCGGGGGGGCAGTCGTTCAGTACTTC. Translation: CASSQLGGGAVVQYF.

The genes are TRBV3-1 (or the pseudogene TRBV3-2) and TRBJ2-7; weak D call: TRBD1 (5 bases). Looked up from germline, CDR1 is LGHDT and CDR2 is YNNKEL (reference sequence). The CDR3 length is 13 residues. The germline V and J ends were trimmed by 3 bases and 3 bases, with 9 bases remaining between them. The CDR3 is CASSHQQVYEQYF. The DNA for the CDR3 is TGTGCCAGCAGCCACCAACAGGTCTACGAGCAGTACTTC.

Remarks on this clone: This same CDR3 is encoded by further DNA sequences in the sample. The chain couples TRBV18 to TRBJ1-1, with D tentatively TRBD1 (5 bases). The length of the CDR3 is 13 residues. Trimming took off 1 base at V and 5 bases at J, with 8 bases between the two ends. CDR1 and CDR2 (germline): KGHSH, LQKENI. CDR3 in DNA: TGTGCCAGCTCACCACGCCGGGGGACTGAAGCTTTCTTT. Translation gives CASSPRRGTEAFF.

The rearrangement joins TRBV6-1 to TRBJ2-5; maybe TRBD2 (7 bases). Trimming removed 10 bases from V and 5 bases from J, with 20 bases in between. CDR3 size: 14 residues. The germline V gene encodes CDR1 MNHNS and CDR2 SASEGT. The CDR3 here is CATHREGRGETQYF. For the CDR3, the DNA is TGTGCCACCCACAGGGAGGGGCGTGGGGAGACCCAGTACTTC.

This clone occurred once. This sequence joins TRBV6-2 or TRBV6-3 and TRBJ1-5, with D possibly TRBD1 on 5 matching bases. The length of the CDR3 is 13 residues. Germline CDR1 reads MNHEY; CDR2 reads SVGEGT. V was cut by 0 bases and J by 11 bases, with 11 bases left in between. The CDR3: CASSYSGGGAQHF. The CDR3 DNA is TGTGCCAGCAGTTACTCTGGGGGAGGGGCCCAGCATTTT.

This clone showed up just once. CDR3 residues: CASSPRGLKSPETTNEKLFF. As DNA, the CDR3 is TGTGCCAGCAGTCCCAGGGGACTAAAAAGTCCGGAGACAACTAATGAAAAACTGTTTTTT. The chain recombines TRBV6-6 with TRBJ1-4, with TRBD1 as a possible D gene (6 bases). Germline CDR1 reads MNHNY; CDR2 reads SVGAGI (reference sequence). Trimming took 5 bases from V and 0 from J, leaving 25 bases between them. The CDR3 loop spans 20 amino acids.

This clone was detected only once. The V gene is TRBV15, the J gene TRBJ1-1; D may be TRBD1 (6 bases). CDR3 length: 13 amino acids. V shed 5 bases and J shed 4 bases, with 11 bases lying between them. Germline CDR1 is LNHNV and CDR2 is YYDKDF (reference sequence). CDR3 in amino acids: CATSVGAGTEAFF. The CDR3 DNA sequence: TGTGCCACCAGCGTGGGGGCAGGCACTGAAGCTTTCTTT.

The gene calls are TRBV3-1 (or the pseudogene TRBV3-2) and TRBJ2-4; D possibly corresponds to TRBD2 (6 bases). Germline V CDR1 and CDR2: LGHDT, YNNKEL (reference sequence). The length of the CDR3 is 12 residues. Trimming cost V 3 bases and J 9 bases, with 9 bases left between them. CDR3 DNA: TGTGCCAGCAGCCACGGGCGGGGCATTCAGTACTTC. Translating gives CASSHGRGIQYF.

V usage is TRBV6-2 or TRBV6-3 and J usage is TRBJ1-2, with D perhaps matching TRBD1 (5 bases). This CDR3 is 13 amino acids long. CDR1 and CDR2 (germline): MNHEY, SVGEGT. The V and J ends lost 4 bases and 4 bases respectively, with 10 bases between them. The CDR3 sequence: CASSLQAFYGYTF. CDR3 nucleotides: TGTGCCAGCAGTTTACAGGCTTTCTATGGCTACACCTTC.

This chain links TRBV10-3 with TRBJ1-6; 9 bases fit TRBD1. This CDR3 has 15 amino acids. Germline V gene lookup returns CDR1 ENHRY and CDR2 SYGVKD. The J segment lost 9 bases and the V segment lost 6 bases, leaving 9 bases of the junction unmatched. CDR3 in amino acids: CAISDPQGATSPLHF. The CDR3 region has the DNA TGTGCCATCAGCGACCCACAGGGGGCGACTTCACCCCTCCACTTT.

The chain carries TRBV6-6 and TRBJ2-4, with D maybe TRBD1 (6 bases). Per the germline V gene, CDR1 is MNHNY and CDR2 is SVGAGI (reference sequence). This CDR3 has 14 residues. Between the trimmed V and J ends, which lost 5 bases and 6 bases, there was a span of 14 bases. CDR3 region: CASSPRQALNIQYF. CDR3 bases: TGTGCCAGCAGTCCCCGACAGGCCCTAAACATTCAGTACTTC.